A selection of T cell receptor beta chains follows, all from one sample in a study of cytomegalovirus exposure and HLA in healthy donors. Using immunoSEQ multiplex PCR, the repertoire was profiled, and TCRdb retains in-frame clones only, with some absent. Among about 330,000 clones listed, roughly 90% were seen once. The specimen was PBMCs. These receptors all stem from a woman in her twenties or thirties in good health and CMV-seropositive. CDR3s include the opening cysteine and the closing phenylalanine or tryptophan. D genes are given only for firm matches. The size entry is marked missing in some rows and otherwise reads once, few, many or a size class.

D,size,V,J,CDR3,DNA
-,-,TRBV19,TRBJ2-7,CASRAGTAGLYEQYF,TGTGCCAGTAGGGCCGGGACGGCAGGACTCTACGAGCAGTACTTC
TRBD2,-,TRBV28,TRBJ2-1,CASSLLGMGLAGNNEQFF,TGTGCCAGCAGTTTATTAGGGATGGGACTAGCGGGTAACAATGAGCAGTTCTTC
-,few,TRBV6-1,TRBJ1-1,CASSVGLGEAFF,TGTGCCAGCAGTGTCGGCCTGGGCGAAGCTTTCTTT
TRBD1,-,TRBV30,TRBJ1-1,CAWRDRGNTEAFF,TGTGCCTGGAGAGACAGGGGGAACACTGAAGCTTTCTTT
TRBD1,-,TRBV27,TRBJ2-5,CASSPGTVQETQYF,TGTGCCAGCAGTCCCGGGACAGTACAGGAGACCCAGTACTTC
-,-,TRBV15,TRBJ1-3,CATSSQPGPISGNTIYF,TGTGCCACCAGCAGCCAACCGGGCCCCATATCTGGAAACACCATATATTTT
-,-,TRBV4-3,TRBJ1-3,CASSQGSDSSGNTIYF,TGCGCCAGCAGCCAAGGATCGGACAGCAGTGGAAACACCATATATTTT
-,once,TRBV11-2,TRBJ1-1,CASRRGTERRAFF,TGTGCCAGCAGGAGGGGTACGGAGCGGAGGGCTTTCTTT
TRBD2,-,TRBV7-3,TRBJ2-1,CASSRLANNEQFF,TGTGCCAGCAGTCGACTAGCTAACAATGAGCAGTTCTTC
TRBD2,-,TRBV5-1,TRBJ2-2,CASSSLAGGAGELFF,TGCGCCAGCAGCTCTCTAGCGGGGGGAGCCGGGGAGCTGTTTTTT
TRBD1,-,TRBV4-3,TRBJ2-7,CASSQTGTANYEQYF,TGCGCCAGCAGCCAAACCGGGACAGCCAACTACGAGCAGTACTTC
-,-,TRBV9,TRBJ2-6,CASSVGTGANVLTF,TGTGCCAGCAGCGTAGGTACCGGGGCCAACGTCCTGACTTTC
-,-,TRBV30,TRBJ2-4,CAWSVAPSARGNIQYF,TGTGCCTGGAGTGTAGCTCCCTCGGCTAGGGGAAACATTCAGTACTTC
-,-,TRBV7-2,TRBJ2-7,CASSPPWRF,TGTGCCAGCAGCCCCCCCTGGAGGTTC
-,-,TRBV19,TRBJ1-6,CATRRLGASPLHF,TGTGCCACCAGGAGGTTGGGTGCGTCACCCCTCCACTTT
-,-,TRBV19,TRBJ1-5,CASTFGDPQPQHF,TGTGCCAGTACATTTGGGGATCCTCAGCCCCAGCATTTT
-,-,TRBV5-6,TRBJ1-2,CASSLSWGLGYTF,TGTGCCAGCAGCTTGTCTTGGGGGCTTGGCTACACCTTC
TRBD1,-,TRBV7-2,TRBJ1-2,CASSQDRAGGYTF,TGTGCCAGCAGTCAGGACAGGGCGGGTGGCTACACCTTC
-,-,TRBV28,TRBJ1-1,CASSFGALGTEAFF,TGTGCCAGCAGTTTTGGGGCATTGGGCACTGAAGCTTTCTTT
-,-,TRBV7-3,TRBJ2-3,CASSLRGGERDTQYF,TGTGCCAGCAGCTTAAGGGGCGGGGAGAGAGATACGCAGTATTTT
TRBD2,-,TRBV7-2,TRBJ2-7,CASSLDGLAPEQYF,TGTGCCAGCAGCTTAGACGGACTAGCTCCCGAGCAGTACTTC
TRBD1,-,TRBV7-9,TRBJ2-7,CASSRGQGTYEQYF,TGTGCCAGCAGCCGGGGACAGGGGACCTACGAGCAGTACTTC
-,-,TRBV28,TRBJ1-2,CASSPVPSGDTF,TGTGCCAGCAGTCCCGTCCCATCGGGGGACACCTTC
TRBD2,-,TRBV6-1,TRBJ2-5,CASNSGSETQYF,TGTGCCAGCAATAGCGGGAGTGAGACCCAGTACTTC
-,once,TRBV18,TRBJ1-4,CASSPTTTNEKLFF,TGTGCCAGCTCACCGACAACAACTAATGAAAAACTGTTTTTT
-,-,TRBV9,TRBJ1-1,CASSEFQQGEAFF,TGTGCCAGCAGCGAGTTTCAACAGGGCGAAGCTTTCTTT
-,-,TRBV6-5,TRBJ1-5,CASRGTSNQPQHF,TGTGCCAGCAGGGGGACAAGCAATCAGCCCCAGCATTTT
TRBD1,few,TRBV6-1,TRBJ1-6,CASSEALGDRDPPLHF,TGTGCCAGCAGTGAAGCGCTCGGGGACAGGGACCCACCCCTCCACTTT
-,-,TRBV5-1,TRBJ2-7,CASYRGGQTYEQYF,TGCGCCAGCTACAGGGGGGGACAGACCTACGAGCAGTACTTC
-,-,TRBV5-4,TRBJ1-1,CASSLQGAEAFF,TGTGCCAGCAGCTTACAGGGAGCTGAAGCTTTCTTT
-,-,TRBV11-2,TRBJ2-7,CASSLLGIKYF,TGTGCCAGCAGCTTATTAGGGATTAAGTACTTC
TRBD1,-,TRBV7-9,TRBJ1-1,CASSLRDRGNTEAFF,TGTGCCAGCAGCTTAAGGGACAGGGGGAACACTGAAGCTTTCTTT
-,few,TRBV15,TRBJ1-2,CATSRDDYAHTF,TGTGCCACCAGCAGAGATGACTATGCTCACACCTTC
-,-,TRBV6-5,TRBJ1-5,CASSSDGSNQPQHF,TGTGCCAGCAGTTCGGACGGGTCAAATCAGCCCCAGCATTTT
-,-,TRBV19,TRBJ1-5,CASSWGGFSNQPQHF,TGTGCCAGTAGTTGGGGAGGATTTAGCAATCAGCCCCAGCATTTT
-,-,TRBV30,TRBJ1-5,CAWSAYSSNQPQHF,TGTGCCTGGAGTGCCTACAGTAGCAATCAGCCCCAGCATTTT
-,-,TRBV28,TRBJ1-1,CASSRRVGNTEAFF,TGTGCCAGCAGTCGCAGGGTAGGGAACACTGAAGCTTTCTTT
-,-,TRBV5-1,TRBJ2-5,CASNRDNQETQYF,TGCGCCAGCAACCGGGACAACCAAGAGACCCAGTACTTC
-,-,TRBV9,TRBJ2-7,CASSSLGSPYEQYF,TGTGCCAGCAGCTCGCTAGGCTCCCCCTACGAGCAGTACTTC
-,-,TRBV11-3,TRBJ2-7,CASGLGYEQYF,TGTGCCAGCGGTTTAGGCTACGAGCAGTACTTC
-,-,TRBV7-2,TRBJ2-2,CANRGTSASGELFF,TGTGCCAACCGAGGGACCTCCGCTTCCGGGGAGCTGTTTTTT
TRBD1,-,TRBV11-1,TRBJ2-7,CASSLDRVVLEQYF,TGTGCCAGCAGCTTGGACAGGGTCGTGCTCGAGCAGTACTTC
TRBD2,-,TRBV6-6,TRBJ2-7,CASSYSLAGEQYF,TGTGCCAGCAGTTACTCACTAGCGGGGGAGCAGTACTTC
-,-,TRBV2,TRBJ1-1,CASRDTEAFF,TGTGCCAGCAGGGACACTGAAGCTTTCTTT
TRBD1,few,TRBV28,TRBJ1-5,CASSRIQGGNYQPQHF,TGTGCCAGCTCCCGGATCCAGGGGGGAAATTACCAGCCCCAGCATTTT
-,-,TRBV11-2,TRBJ2-7,CASSSDSPEQYF,TGTGCCAGCAGTTCAGACAGCCCCGAGCAGTACTTC
-,-,TRBV27,TRBJ1-1,CASSPPGHYSRTEAFF,TGTGCCAGCAGTCCGCCGGGACACTATTCGAGGACTGAAGCTTTCTTT
-,-,TRBV7-6,TRBJ1-1,CASRLNGGTEAFF,TGTGCCAGCAGGTTAAATGGGGGCACTGAAGCTTTCTTT
TRBD1,-,TRBV25-1,TRBJ1-1,CASSPQGKVRSTEAFF,TGTGCCAGCAGTCCACAGGGGAAGGTTCGGAGCACTGAAGCTTTCTTT
-,many,TRBV4-2,TRBJ2-2,CASSQEPGDNTGELFF,TGTGCCAGCAGCCAAGAGCCAGGGGACAACACCGGGGAGCTGTTTTTT
TRBD1,once,TRBV6-4,TRBJ1-5,CASNKQGAGFEWSNQPQHF,TGTGCCAGCAACAAACAGGGGGCCGGTTTTGAATGGAGCAATCAGCCCCAGCATTTT
TRBD1,-,TRBV29-1,TRBJ1-2,CSVEPGQGQNYGYTF,TGCAGCGTTGAACCCGGACAGGGACAAAACTATGGCTACACCTTC
-,once,TRBV27,TRBJ1-1,CASSSGSTEAFF,TGTGCCAGCAGTTCGGGGAGCACTGAAGCTTTCTTT
TRBD2,once,TRBV5-1,TRBJ2-1,CASSLGPSGRAIYNEQFF,TGCGCCAGCAGCTTGGGTCCTAGCGGGAGGGCAATCTACAATGAGCAGTTCTTC
-,-,TRBV27,TRBJ2-7,CASSFFGIGGWGVGKEQYF,TGTGCCAGCAGTTTCTTCGGGATCGGGGGCTGGGGAGTCGGGAAAGAGCAGTACTTC
TRBD1,-,TRBV2,TRBJ1-1,CASQRGTGGSLNTEAFF,TGTGCCAGCCAACGGGGGACAGGGGGCTCCTTGAACACTGAAGCTTTCTTT
-,-,TRBV4-3,TRBJ2-7,CASSQASFGYEQYF,TGCGCCAGCAGCCAAGCCAGTTTCGGCTACGAGCAGTACTTC
TRBD2,-,TRBV4-2,TRBJ2-5,CASSQASSGGTQETQYF,TGTGCCAGCAGCCAAGCTTCTTCGGGGGGAACCCAAGAGACCCAGTACTTC
-,-,TRBV5-6,TRBJ2-4,CASSSLSSGPNGNIQYF,TGTGCCAGCAGCTCTCTATCAAGCGGCCCTAATGGAAACATTCAGTACTTC
-,few,TRBV30,TRBJ1-5,CAWLGRSNQPQHF,TGTGCCTGGCTAGGACGGAGCAATCAGCCCCAGCATTTT